This T cell receptor beta chain appears in the sequencing data of a study of Graves' ophthalmopathy and Graves' hyperthyroidism. The study, taken as a whole, reports: Ophthalmopathy progression predictions by the model showed around 72% specificity and about 68% sensitivity. A majority of expanded thyroid clonotypes exceeding 0.001 frequency were likewise present in blood.

The TCR beta CDR3 regions underwent amplification from RNA transcripts. The workflow started with a first-round RT-PCR run with HTBI primers and then moved on to a second-round multiplex PCR. One entry per CDR3 protein, called by TCRdb with MiXCR from the multiplex PCR reads. The repertoire consists of about 500,000 distinct CDR3 sequences, with roughly 39% occurring once and the leading ten covering about 4.6%. This CDR3 comprises 15 residues. Trimming took 1 base from V and 0 from J, leaving 9 bases between them. CDR1 is MGHDK and CDR2 is SYGVNS in the germline V gene. As for this clonotype: Its specificity is not known.

Sequenced sample: peripheral blood or thyroid tissue (not recorded which). This receptor was taken from an adult man with Graves' hyperthyroidism. The chain joins TRBV25-1 to TRBJ1-1; weak D call: TRBD1 (5 bases). In nucleotides, the CDR3 is TGTGCCAGCAGTGAATGGGGCGCCATGAACACTGAAGCTTTCTTT. Encoded protein: CASSEWGAMNTEAFF.